The 27 T cell receptor beta chains given below trace back to one sample, sequenced in a study of blood T cell repertoires in COVID-19. Sequencing was performed with immunoSEQ multiplex PCR; in TCRdb, only in-frame clones are kept and a portion is missing. Of some 97,000 clones listed, 92% were seen once; the top ten hold around 5.7%. Sequences were obtained from peripheral blood. The receptors stem from a man between 70 and 80 years old with acute or convalescent COVID-19.

J is TRBJ2-7 and V is TRBV6-6; 8 bases are shared with TRBD1. The CDR3 spans 15 residues. V trimming: 5 bases; J trimming: 1 base; junction bases outside the gene matches: 7. Germline V gene data show CDR1 as MNHNY and CDR2 as SVGAGI (reference sequence). Here the CDR3 reads CASSPDRGTSYEQYF. The CDR3 nucleotides read TGTGCCAGCAGTCCTGACAGGGGCACGTCCTACGAGCAGTACTTC.

This chain uses TRBV19 with TRBJ2-5, with D unresolved. V gave up 5 bases and J gave up 2 bases, with 9 bases separating them. Germline-derived CDR1 and CDR2 are LNHDA and SQIVND (reference sequence). The CDR3 length is 13 residues. CDR3 amino acids: CASSLVSQETQYF. The CDR3 nucleotides are TGTGCCAGTAGTCTCGTTTCTCAAGAGACCCAGTACTTC.

The chain employs TRBV9 and TRBJ1-3, with D unclear. Deletions cut 0 bases from V and 0 bases from J, with 7 bases between. The germline V gene has CDR1 SGDLS and CDR2 YYNGEE. The CDR3 loop spans 15 amino acids. The DNA for the CDR3 is TGTGCCAGCAGCGTAGGCGATTCCTCTGGAAACACCATATATTTT. Its translation is CASSVGDSSGNTIYF.

The rearrangement uses TRBV11-2 and TRBJ1-6, with 8 positions matching TRBD1. Germline lookup yields CDR1 SGHAT and CDR2 FQNNGV. The CDR3 has 15 residues. V shed 6 bases, J shed 10 bases, and the junction held 11 bases outside the gene matches. CDR3 region: CASRHNQGAGSPLHF. The CDR3 nucleotides read TGTGCCAGCAGACATAACCAGGGGGCAGGCTCACCCCTCCACTTT.

The J gene is TRBJ2-7, the V gene TRBV6-4; D not certain. V lost 8 bases to trimming and J lost 6 bases, with 11 bases between them. CDR1 MRHNA and CDR2 SNTAGT come from the germline V gene. There are 11 residues in the CDR3. The DNA for the CDR3 is TGTGCCAGCTTTACAGCACCCGAGCAGTACTTC. Encoded protein: CASFTAPEQYF.

This chain joins TRBV29-1 and TRBJ1-3; no reliable D call. V was trimmed by 4 bases and J by 4 bases, leaving 14 bases between them. Germline assignment: CDR1 SQVTM and CDR2 ANQGSEA. This CDR3 has 14 residues. CDR3 bases: TGCAGCGTTGCCTTTACAGCACCAGGAAACACCATATATTTT. Protein: CSVAFTAPGNTIYF.

The rearrangement joins TRBV29-1 to TRBJ1-2; possible D gene TRBD1, 5 bases. V was shortened by 3 bases and J by 5 bases, with 10 bases between the two germline ends. This CDR3 has 12 amino acids. From germline, CDR1 is SQVTM and CDR2 ANQGSEA. The CDR3 nucleotides read TGCAGCGTTGATCGGGGGGGATATGGCTACACCTTC. It is translated as CSVDRGGYGYTF.

The rearrangement links TRBV15 to TRBJ1-2, with D unresolved. The length of the CDR3 is 14 residues. Germline V CDR1 and CDR2: LNHNV, YYDKDF (reference sequence). V shed 4 bases and J shed 6 bases, with 15 bases lying between them. CDR3 sequence (DNA): TGTGCCACCAGCAACGAGCCAAGCAAAGATGGCTACACCTTC. Its translation is CATSNEPSKDGYTF.

The chain uses TRBV19 and TRBJ2-5; TRBD2 might be the D (6 bases). The V end was cut by 8 bases, the J end by 5 bases, with 15 bases between. Germline CDR1 reads LNHDA; CDR2 reads SQIVND (reference sequence). The CDR3 loop spans 13 amino acids. The CDR3 reads CASAPAGWETQYF. The CDR3 coding sequence is TGTGCCAGTGCGCCCGCGGGATGGGAGACCCAGTACTTC.

This chain uses TRBV11-3 with TRBJ2-1, with 10 nucleotides matching TRBD2. There are 15 residues in the CDR3. In germline, CDR1 is SGHNT, CDR2 YENEEA. V was clipped by 5 bases and J by 7 bases; unmatched bases: 8. This chain's CDR3 is CASSVYGTSVNEQFF. The CDR3, as DNA: TGTGCCAGCAGCGTTTACGGGACTAGCGTTAATGAGCAGTTCTTC.

This clone came up once. The chain is built from TRBV18 and TRBJ2-1; TRBD1 aligns across 7 bases. Trimming cost V 1 base and J 2 bases; bases outside gene matches: 2. The CDR3 is 15 amino acids. Germline V gives CDR1 KGHSH, CDR2 LQKENI. In DNA, the CDR3 is TGTGCCAGCTCACCACGGGGACAGACCTACAATGAGCAGTTCTTC. Residues: CASSPRGQTYNEQFF. The full variable domain, in which reference TRBV18 and TRBJ2-1 provide the parts outside the CDR3, is NAGVMQNPRHLVRRRGQEARLRCSPMKGHSHVYWYRQLPEEGLKFMVYLQKENIIDESGMPKERFSAEFPKEGPSILRIQQVVRGDSAAYFCASSPRGQTYNEQFFGPGTRLTVL.

The chain employs TRBV30 and TRBJ2-2; 8 nucleotides match TRBD1. The CDR3 covers 17 residues. V trimming: 3 bases; J trimming: 4 bases; junction bases outside the gene matches: 13. CDR1 and CDR2 from the germline V gene are GTSNPN and SVGIG (reference sequence). Here the CDR3 reads CAWRRGPRGQITGELFF. In DNA form, the CDR3 reads TGTGCCTGGAGGAGAGGTCCCAGGGGGCAGATCACCGGGGAGCTGTTTTTT.

The chain has TRBV5-4 and TRBJ1-2; maybe TRBD1 (5 bases). The CDR3 runs 15 residues. CDR1 and CDR2 from the germline V gene are SGHNT and YYREEE (reference sequence). The germline V and J ends were trimmed by 4 bases and 0 bases, with 13 bases remaining between them. The CDR3 protein is CASSTGGVTNYGYTF. The CDR3 region has the DNA TGTGCCAGCAGCACAGGCGGGGTTACTAACTATGGCTACACCTTC.

The V call is TRBV5-4, the J call TRBJ2-5, with 9 bases matching TRBD1. Per germline, CDR1 SGHNT and CDR2 YYREEE (reference sequence). V was clipped by 7 bases and J by 5 bases; unmatched bases: 12. The CDR3 has 15 amino acids. CDR3 in DNA: TGTGCCAGCCATGCCCGGGACAGGGAATTGGAGACCCAGTACTTC. Translation: CASHARDRELETQYF.

The CDR3 DNA reads as TGTGCCAGCAGTTTATCACCCAGGGACTCCTACGAGCAGTACTTC. It yields the protein CASSLSPRDSYEQYF. The chain combines TRBV27 with TRBJ2-7; TRBD1 might be the D (5 bases). The CDR3 is 15 residues long. Germline-derived CDR1 and CDR2 are MNHEY and SMNVEV (reference sequence). Trimming stripped 0 bases from V and 0 bases from J, with 9 bases between.

The chain uses TRBV29-1 and TRBJ2-5; 11 nucleotides align to TRBD2. V shed 7 bases, J shed 2 bases, and the junction held 9 bases outside the gene matches. The CDR3 runs to 15 residues. Germline lookup yields CDR1 SQVTM and CDR2 ANQGSEA. CDR3 region: CSAKRLAGPQETQYF. The DNA of the CDR3 is TGCAGCGCCAAACGACTAGCGGGGCCGCAAGAGACCCAGTACTTC.

This chain links TRBV19 with TRBJ2-5, with D possibly being TRBD2 (6 bases). Germline V gene sequence: CDR1 LNHDA, CDR2 SQIVND (reference sequence). This CDR3 contains 13 residues. V gave up 5 bases and J gave up 5 bases, with 12 bases separating them. CDR3 bases: TGTGCCAGTAGTGTATACAGCGGGGAGACCCAGTACTTC. It codes for CASSVYSGETQYF.

This clone was detected once. V and J are TRBV19 and TRBJ2-1; D is unresolved. The CDR3 runs to 11 residues. The germline gives CDR1 LNHDA, CDR2 SQIVND (reference sequence). Trimming stripped 7 bases from V and 3 bases from J, with 4 bases between. CDR3 protein: CASTFYNEQFF. CDR3 coding DNA: TGTGCCAGTACCTTCTACAATGAGCAGTTCTTC.

This chain joins TRBV18 and TRBJ1-1; TRBD1 agrees at 7 bases. The CDR3 runs to 14 residues. The ends lost 4 bases at V and 1 base at J; junction bases unmatched: 3. The V gene's germline CDR1 is KGHSH and CDR2 LQKENI. The CDR3 here is CASSLRDRNTEAFF. DNA of the CDR3: TGTGCCAGCTCACTCCGGGACAGGAACACTGAAGCTTTCTTT. Filled out from reference TRBV18 and TRBJ1-1, the complete variable domain reads NAGVMQNPRHLVRRRGQEARLRCSPMKGHSHVYWYRQLPEEGLKFMVYLQKENIIDESGMPKERFSAEFPKEGPSILRIQQVVRGDSAAYFCASSLRDRNTEAFFGQGTRLTVV.

The chain joins TRBV7-8 to TRBJ2-1; tentative D call: TRBD2 (6 bases). The CDR3 loop spans 15 amino acids. Germline CDR1 and CDR2: SGHVS and FQNEAQ. The V end was cut by 1 base, the J end by 4 bases, with 11 bases between. The CDR3 coding sequence is TGTGCCAGCAGCTTAGTTAGCGGTTCTTACAATGAGCAGTTCTTC. It encodes CASSLVSGSYNEQFF.

The V call is TRBV11-3, the J call TRBJ2-1; D might be TRBD1 (5 bases). Germline CDR1 and CDR2: SGHNT and YENEEA. There are 15 residues in the CDR3. Trimming removed 5 bases at V and 0 bases at J, with 11 bases between. This CDR3 is CASSESRGSYNEQFF. In DNA form, the CDR3 reads TGTGCCAGCAGCGAATCTAGGGGCTCCTACAATGAGCAGTTCTTC.

The chain joins TRBV5-6 to TRBJ1-1, with 11 nucleotides matching TRBD1. CDR1 and CDR2 (germline): SGHDT, YYEEEE. V was pared by 5 bases and J by 5 bases, with 5 bases of the junction left unmatched. The CDR3 runs 14 residues. CDR3 DNA: TGTGCCAGCAGGTGGGGGACAGGGGGAACTGAAGCTTTCTTT. Protein product: CASRWGTGGTEAFF. Full variable domain (missing parts from reference TRBV5-6 and TRBJ1-1): DAGVTQSPTHLIKTRGQQVTLRCSPKSGHDTVSWYQQALGQGPQFIFQYYEEEERQRGNFPDRFSGHQFPNYSSELNVNALLLGDSALYLCASRWGTGGTEAFFGQGTRLTVV.

The genes are TRBV2 and TRBJ2-7; TRBD1 matches at 8 bases. J lost 2 bases, V lost 10 bases, and 10 bases had no gene match. The CDR3 extends over 14 amino acids. From germline, CDR1 is SNHLY and CDR2 FYNNEI. In DNA form, the CDR3 reads TGTGCCATACTCCGACAGGGGAGCCCCTACGAGCAGTACTTC. This encodes CAILRQGSPYEQYF.

The V and J genes are TRBV5-1 and TRBJ1-1; 8 positions match TRBD1. CDR1 and CDR2 (germline): SGHRS, YFSETQ. After removal of 2 bases from V and 1 base from J, the junction contained 4 bases not matched to a gene. This CDR3 spans 15 amino acids. CDR3 protein: CASSLAGGANTEAFF. The CDR3 DNA reads TGCGCCAGCAGCTTAGCAGGGGGCGCGAACACTGAAGCTTTCTTT.

The V gene is TRBV5-8, the J gene TRBJ1-5; D may be TRBD1 (5 bases). This CDR3 contains 17 residues. Germline values: CDR1 SGHTS, CDR2 YDEGEE. Between the trimmed V and J ends, which lost 4 bases and 3 bases, there was a span of 20 bases. The CDR3, as DNA: TGTGCCAGCAGCCCACCGGAGGGACCGATTTTCAATCAGCCCCAGCATTTT. Amino acids: CASSPPEGPIFNQPQHF.

The V call is TRBV6-5, the J call TRBJ1-5, with TRBD1 matching over 8 bases. CDR1 MNHEY and CDR2 SVGAGI come from the germline V gene. The trim removed 5 bases at V and 1 base at J, leaving 4 bases unmatched. This CDR3 is built from 15 residues. CDR3 bases: TGTGCCAGCAGTCACCGGGACAGGAGCAATCAGCCCCAGCATTTT. This sequence encodes CASSHRDRSNQPQHF.

V and J are TRBV6-5 and TRBJ2-1, with D uncertain. The V gene's germline CDR1 is MNHEY and CDR2 SVGAGI. Trimming took off 3 bases at V and 3 bases at J, with 12 bases between the two ends. The CDR3 has 15 residues. CDR3 sequence reads: CASSYYTGRYNEQFF. CDR3 bases: TGTGCCAGCAGTTATTATACGGGTCGCTACAATGAGCAGTTCTTC.